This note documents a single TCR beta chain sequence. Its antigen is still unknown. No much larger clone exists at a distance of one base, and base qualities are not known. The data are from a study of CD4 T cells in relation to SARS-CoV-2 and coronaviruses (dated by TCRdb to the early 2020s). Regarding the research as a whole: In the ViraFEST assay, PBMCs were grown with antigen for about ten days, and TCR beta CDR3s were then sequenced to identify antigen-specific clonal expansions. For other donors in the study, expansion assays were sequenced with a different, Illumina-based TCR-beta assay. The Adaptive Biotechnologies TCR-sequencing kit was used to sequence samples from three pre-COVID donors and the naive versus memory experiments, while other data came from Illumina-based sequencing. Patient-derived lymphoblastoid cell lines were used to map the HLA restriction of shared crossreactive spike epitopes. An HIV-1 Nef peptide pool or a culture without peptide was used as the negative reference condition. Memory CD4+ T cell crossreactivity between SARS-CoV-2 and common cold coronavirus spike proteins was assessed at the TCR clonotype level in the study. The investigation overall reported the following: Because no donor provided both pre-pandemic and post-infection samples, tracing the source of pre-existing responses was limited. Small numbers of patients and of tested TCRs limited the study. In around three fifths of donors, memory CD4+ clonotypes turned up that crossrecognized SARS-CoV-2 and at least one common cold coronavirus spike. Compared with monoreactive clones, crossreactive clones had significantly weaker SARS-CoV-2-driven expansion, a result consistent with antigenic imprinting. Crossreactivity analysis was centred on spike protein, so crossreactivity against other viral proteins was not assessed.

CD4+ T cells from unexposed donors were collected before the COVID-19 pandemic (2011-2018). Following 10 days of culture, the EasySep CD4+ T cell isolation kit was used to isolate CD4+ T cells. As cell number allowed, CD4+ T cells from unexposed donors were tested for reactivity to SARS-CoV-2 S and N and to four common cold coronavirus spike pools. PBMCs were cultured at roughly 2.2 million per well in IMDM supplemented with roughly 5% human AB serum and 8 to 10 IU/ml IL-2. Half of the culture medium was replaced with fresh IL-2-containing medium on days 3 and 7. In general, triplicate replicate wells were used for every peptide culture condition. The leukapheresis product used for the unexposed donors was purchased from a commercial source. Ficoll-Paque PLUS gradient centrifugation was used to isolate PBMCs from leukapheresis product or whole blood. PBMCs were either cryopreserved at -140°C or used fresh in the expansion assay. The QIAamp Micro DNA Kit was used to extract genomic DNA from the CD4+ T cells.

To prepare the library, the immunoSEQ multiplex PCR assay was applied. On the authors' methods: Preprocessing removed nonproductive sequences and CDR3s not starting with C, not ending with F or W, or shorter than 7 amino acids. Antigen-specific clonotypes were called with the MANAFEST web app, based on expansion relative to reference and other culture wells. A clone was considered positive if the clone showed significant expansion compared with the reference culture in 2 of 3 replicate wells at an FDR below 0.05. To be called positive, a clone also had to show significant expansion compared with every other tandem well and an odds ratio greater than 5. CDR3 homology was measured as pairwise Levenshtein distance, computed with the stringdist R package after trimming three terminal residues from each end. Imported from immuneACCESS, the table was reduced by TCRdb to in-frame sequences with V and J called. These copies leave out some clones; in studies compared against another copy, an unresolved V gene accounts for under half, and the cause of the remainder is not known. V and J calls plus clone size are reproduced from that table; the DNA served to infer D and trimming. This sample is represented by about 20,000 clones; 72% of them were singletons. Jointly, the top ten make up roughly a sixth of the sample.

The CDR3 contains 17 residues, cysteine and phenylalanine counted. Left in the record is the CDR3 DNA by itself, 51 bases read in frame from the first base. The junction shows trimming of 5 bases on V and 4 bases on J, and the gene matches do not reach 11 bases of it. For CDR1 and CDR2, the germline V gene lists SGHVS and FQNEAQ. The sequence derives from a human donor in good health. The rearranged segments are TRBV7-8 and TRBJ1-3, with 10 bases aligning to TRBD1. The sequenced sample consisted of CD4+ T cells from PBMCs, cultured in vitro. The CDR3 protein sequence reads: CASSLGGTGDRGNTIYF. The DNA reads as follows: TGTGCCAGCAGCCTAGGGGGGACAGGGGACAGGGGAAACACCATATATTTT.